These T cell receptor beta chains were read from a single sample in a study of T cell repertoires in cytomegalovirus infection. These receptors are not linked to any known antigen. MiXCR, applied by TCRdb to the reads, yields one record per CDR3 protein. The profile covers hundreds of thousands of distinct CDR3 sequences, with 25% to 35% appearing a single time and 17% taken by the ten largest. The sample here was cultured PBMCs, taken from culture after CMV antigen stimulation. The receptors shown here come from a human donor in good health (CMV status not recorded). Some clones in this sample may be carry-over from other donors' samples. The conserved cysteine and the conserved F or W are not part of the CDR3 here.

CDR3aa,v_gene,len
ASSVRTGTGELF,TRBV9,12
ASSSDTLAGVSYNEQF,TRBV11-1,16
ASSTWGTGEEKLF,TRBV4-3,13
ASSFVRPGGYNEQF,TRBV7-2,14
ASSLAKNQPQH,TRBV7-2,11
ASSIRQGAKDYGYT,TRBV19,14
ASSLPDGATQY,TRBV7-6,11
ATSGGLYNEQF,TRBV15,11
ASSLVAANTEAF,TRBV7-9,12
ASSLIRPFGQYCTYGYT,TRBV7-3,17
SVGGSYNEQF,TRBV20-1,10
ASADGDRLYNSPLH,TRBV19,14
ASSIDLGQHGYT,TRBV19,12
ASSGGPSTDTQY,TRBV25-1,12
ASSQPKDSGKLF,TRBV4-1,12
ASSQRRAESDTQY,TRBV23-1,13
SARDRRAGNYGYT,TRBV20-1,13
AGRRLAEVDTQY,TRBV2,12
ASSPRTGSYNEQF,TRBV7-2,13
ASSTSGFAGPGELF,TRBV7-2,14
ASSLVDTKAKTQY,TRBV11-2,13
ASSFLEGRKGYT,TRBV6-1,12
ATSEFAQVPYNEQF,TRBV24-1,14
ASSLAGIRTDTQY,TRBV5-4,13
ASSSLGSYNEQF,TRBV12-3/TRBV12-4,12
ASNYAGELF,TRBV12-3/TRBV12-4,9
ASSVSRKNTEAF,TRBV10-2,12
ASSQSQTGCSLVAGDRTGELF,TRBV23-1,21
ASAFEAGNEQF,TRBV7-2,11
ASSLSGRGTQY,TRBV27,11
ASSQVVGVDTQY,TRBV4-3,12
ASSLYQGSRNYGYT,TRBV11-2,14
ASGPDSYNEQF,TRBV12-5,11
ASSQVLAGTQY,TRBV4-1,11
ASSRGLATSDTQY,TRBV7-2,13
ASSFNIPREQF,TRBV12-3/TRBV12-4,11
ASSLSRGLAGRTDTQY,TRBV7-9,16